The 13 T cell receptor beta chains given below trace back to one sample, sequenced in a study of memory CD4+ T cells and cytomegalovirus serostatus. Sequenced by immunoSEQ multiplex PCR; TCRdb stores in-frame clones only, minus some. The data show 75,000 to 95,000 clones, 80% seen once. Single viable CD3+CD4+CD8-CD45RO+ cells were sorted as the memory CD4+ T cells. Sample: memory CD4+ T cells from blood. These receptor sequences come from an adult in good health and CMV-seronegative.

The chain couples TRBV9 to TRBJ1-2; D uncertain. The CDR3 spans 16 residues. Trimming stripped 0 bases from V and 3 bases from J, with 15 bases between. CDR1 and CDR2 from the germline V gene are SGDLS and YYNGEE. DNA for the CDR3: TGTGCCAGCAGCGTAGCCTCAGTGGGAGTTTACTATGGCTACACCTTC. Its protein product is CASSVASVGVYYGYTF.

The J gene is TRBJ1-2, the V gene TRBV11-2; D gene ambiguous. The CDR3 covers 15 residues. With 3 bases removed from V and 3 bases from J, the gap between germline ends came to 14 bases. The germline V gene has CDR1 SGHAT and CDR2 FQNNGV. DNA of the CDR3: TGTGCCAGCAGCTTTTCCAGGTCTCCTCACTATGGCTACACCTTC. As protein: CASSFSRSPHYGYTF. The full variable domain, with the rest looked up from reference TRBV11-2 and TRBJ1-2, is EAGVAQSPRYKIIEKRQSVAFWCNPISGHATLYWYQQILGQGPKLLIQFQNNGVVDDSQLPKDRFSAERLKGVDSTLKIQPAKLEDSAVYLCASSFSRSPHYGYTFGSGTRLTVV.

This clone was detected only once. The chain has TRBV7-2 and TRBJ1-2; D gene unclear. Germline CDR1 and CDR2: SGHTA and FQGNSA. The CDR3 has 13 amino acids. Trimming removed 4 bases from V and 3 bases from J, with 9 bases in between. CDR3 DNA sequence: TGTGCCAGCAGCTCACAGAGATACTATGGCTACACCTTC. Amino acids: CASSSQRYYGYTF.

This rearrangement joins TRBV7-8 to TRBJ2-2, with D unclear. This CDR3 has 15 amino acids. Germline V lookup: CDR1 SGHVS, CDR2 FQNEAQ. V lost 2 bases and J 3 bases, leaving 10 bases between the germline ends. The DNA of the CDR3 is TGTGCCAGCAGCTTAAGGGATGCACACACCGGGGAGCTGTTTTTT. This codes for CASSLRDAHTGELFF.

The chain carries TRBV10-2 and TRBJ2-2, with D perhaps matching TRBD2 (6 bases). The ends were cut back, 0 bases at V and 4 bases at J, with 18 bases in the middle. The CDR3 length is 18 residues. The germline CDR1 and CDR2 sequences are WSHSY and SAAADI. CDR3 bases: TGCGCCAGCAGTGAGTCCAGACCGGGACCCGGGGGCACCGGGGAGCTGTTTTTT. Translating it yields CASSESRPGPGGTGELFF.

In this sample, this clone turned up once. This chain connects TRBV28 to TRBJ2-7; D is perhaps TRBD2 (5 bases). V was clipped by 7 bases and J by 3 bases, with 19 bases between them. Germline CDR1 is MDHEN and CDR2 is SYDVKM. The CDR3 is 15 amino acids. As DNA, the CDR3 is TGTGCCAGCAACTCCTTTCCGACTACCGACTACGAGCAGTACTTC. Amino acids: CASNSFPTTDYEQYF.

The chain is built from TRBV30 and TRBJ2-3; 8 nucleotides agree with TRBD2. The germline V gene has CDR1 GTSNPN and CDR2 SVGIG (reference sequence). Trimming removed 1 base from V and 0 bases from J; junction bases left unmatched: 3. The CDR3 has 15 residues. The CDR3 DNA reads TGTGCCTGGAGTGATGGCGGGGGGAGCACAGATACGCAGTATTTT. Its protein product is CAWSDGGGSTDTQYF.

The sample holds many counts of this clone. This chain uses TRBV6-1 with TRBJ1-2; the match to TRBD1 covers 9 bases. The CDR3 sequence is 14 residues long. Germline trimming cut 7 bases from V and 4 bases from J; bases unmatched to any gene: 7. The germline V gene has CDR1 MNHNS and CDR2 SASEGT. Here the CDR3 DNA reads TGTGCCAGCAATAATCCGGGACAGGGCTATGGCTACACCTTC. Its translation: CASNNPGQGYGYTF.

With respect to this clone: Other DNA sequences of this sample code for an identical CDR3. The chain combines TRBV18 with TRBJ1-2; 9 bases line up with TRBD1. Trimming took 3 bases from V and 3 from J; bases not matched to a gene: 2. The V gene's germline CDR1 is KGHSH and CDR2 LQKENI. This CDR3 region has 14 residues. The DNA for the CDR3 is TGTGCCAGCTCACCGGGACAGGGTGACTATGGCTACACCTTC. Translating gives CASSPGQGDYGYTF. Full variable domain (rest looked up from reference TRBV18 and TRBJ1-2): NAGVMQNPRHLVRRRGQEARLRCSPMKGHSHVYWYRQLPEEGLKFMVYLQKENIIDESGMPKERFSAEFPKEGPSILRIQQVVRGDSAAYFCASSPGQGDYGYTFGSGTRLTVV.

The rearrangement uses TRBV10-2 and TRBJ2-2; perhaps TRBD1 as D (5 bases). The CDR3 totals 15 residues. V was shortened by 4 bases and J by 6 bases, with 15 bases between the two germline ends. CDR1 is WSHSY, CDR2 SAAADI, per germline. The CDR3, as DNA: TGCGCCAGCAGTGTCGGGCAAGGGGCGGCCGGGGAGCTGTTTTTT. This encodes CASSVGQGAAGELFF.

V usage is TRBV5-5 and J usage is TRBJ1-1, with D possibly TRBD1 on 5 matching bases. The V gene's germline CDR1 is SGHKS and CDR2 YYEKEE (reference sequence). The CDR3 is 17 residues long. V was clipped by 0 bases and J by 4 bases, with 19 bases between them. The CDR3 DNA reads TGTGCCAGCAGCTTGGGCAACCGGGGATGGGGGGGCACTGAAGCTTTCTTT. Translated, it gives CASSLGNRGWGGTEAFF.

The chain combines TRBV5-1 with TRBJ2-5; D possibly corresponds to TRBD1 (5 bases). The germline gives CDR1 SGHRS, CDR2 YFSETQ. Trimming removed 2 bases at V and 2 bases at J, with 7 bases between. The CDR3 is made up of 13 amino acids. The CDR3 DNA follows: TGCGCCAGCAGCTTCCAGGGTCAAGAGACCCAGTACTTC. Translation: CASSFQGQETQYF.

Here the CDR3 DNA reads TGCAGCGTTGAAGGGGGTAACGGAGCTTTCTTT. It is translated as CSVEGGNGAFF. The rearrangement uses TRBV29-1 and TRBJ1-1; no reliable D call. The CDR3 is made up of 11 amino acids. V lost 1 base and J lost 10, with 10 bases in between. CDR1 SQVTM and CDR2 ANQGSEA come from the germline V gene.